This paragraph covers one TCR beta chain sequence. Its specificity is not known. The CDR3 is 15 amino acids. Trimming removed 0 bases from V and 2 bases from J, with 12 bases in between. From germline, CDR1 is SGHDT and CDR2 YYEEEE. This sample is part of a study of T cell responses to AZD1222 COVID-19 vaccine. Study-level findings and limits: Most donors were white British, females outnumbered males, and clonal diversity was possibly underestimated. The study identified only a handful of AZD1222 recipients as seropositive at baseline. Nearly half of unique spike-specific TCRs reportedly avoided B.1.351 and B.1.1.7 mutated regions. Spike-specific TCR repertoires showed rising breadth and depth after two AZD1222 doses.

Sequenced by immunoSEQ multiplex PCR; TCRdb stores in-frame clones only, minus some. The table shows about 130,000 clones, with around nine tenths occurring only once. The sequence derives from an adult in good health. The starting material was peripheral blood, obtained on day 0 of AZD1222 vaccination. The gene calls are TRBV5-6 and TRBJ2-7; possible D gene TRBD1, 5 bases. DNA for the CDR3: TGTGCCAGCAGCTTGGCGCCAGGGCCTACCTACGAGCAGTACTTC. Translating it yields CASSLAPGPTYEQYF.